This entry lists 11 T cell receptor beta chains sequenced from one sample in a study of cytomegalovirus exposure and HLA in healthy donors. PCR amplification relied on 60 Vbeta primers (plus 13 Jbeta primers). Assay used: immunoSEQ multiplex PCR; TCRdb lists only in-frame clones, some missing. The table has approximately 190,000 clones, around 86% seen once. Sequencing was done on a sample of PBMCs. These receptors originate from a woman aged 18-29 years in good health and CMV-seronegative.

The chain recombines TRBV5-1 with TRBJ2-7; the D gene is possibly TRBD2 (6 bases). The germline V and J ends were trimmed by 4 bases and 6 bases, with 17 bases remaining between them. The CDR3 consists of 14 residues. The germline V gene encodes CDR1 SGHRS and CDR2 YFSETQ. CDR3 nucleotide sequence: TGCGCCAGCAGCGAGGGGAGGCTAGTCTCCGAGCAGTACTTC. This codes for CASSEGRLVSEQYF.

The rearrangement joins TRBV5-1 to TRBJ2-7, with D perhaps TRBD1 (5 bases). V lost 1 base and J 4 bases, leaving 15 bases between the germline ends. The germline V gene has CDR1 SGHRS and CDR2 YFSETQ. The CDR3 consists of 15 residues. The CDR3 DNA sequence: TGCGCCAGCAGCTTGACCCCCAGGGTGGGATACGAGCAGTACTTC. Translated: CASSLTPRVGYEQYF.

V usage is TRBV4-2 and J usage is TRBJ2-2; D gene uncertain. Trimming left V 4 bases short and J 6 bases short, with 3 bases between. The CDR3 totals 11 residues. CDR1 and CDR2 from the germline V gene are LGHNA and YNFKEQ. The CDR3 loop is CASSRAGELFF. In DNA form, the CDR3 reads TGTGCCAGCAGCCGAGCCGGGGAGCTGTTTTTT.

This clone showed up just a few times. CDR3 DNA: TGTGCCAGCAGCGTGGGGGGAGACACTGAAGCTTTCTTT. This encodes CASSVGGDTEAFF. V gene TRBV9 combines with J gene TRBJ1-1; possibly TRBD1 for D (5 bases). The CDR3 loop spans 13 amino acids. Trimming left V 2 bases short and J 3 bases short, with 8 bases between. CDR1 SGDLS and CDR2 YYNGEE come from the germline V gene.

This clone was observed a single time. The rearrangement links TRBV28 to TRBJ2-1, with D hard to call. This CDR3 region has 14 residues. Trimming cost V 6 bases and J 0 bases, with 9 bases left between them. Germline V CDR1 and CDR2: MDHEN, SYDVKM. CDR3 sequence reads: CASSLTRSYNEQFF. CDR3 sequence (DNA): TGTGCCAGCAGCCTCACTCGCTCCTACAATGAGCAGTTCTTC.

The rearrangement joins TRBV15 to TRBJ2-1; D remains ambiguous. Trimming took off 0 bases at V and 8 bases at J, with 17 bases between the two ends. Germline CDR1 and CDR2: LNHNV and YYDKDF (reference sequence). The CDR3 is 16 residues long. DNA of the CDR3: TGTGCCACCAGCAGAGAATTTGGGCGAAGCCCGTATGAGCAGTTCTTC. This translates into CATSREFGRSPYEQFF.

The rearrangement joins TRBV6-4 to TRBJ2-7; 8 bases agree with TRBD2. Per the germline V gene, CDR1 is MRHNA and CDR2 is SNTAGT. V dropped 0 bases and J dropped 6; count of bases not matched to a gene: 7. The CDR3 sequence is 15 residues long. CDR3 nucleotide sequence: TGTGCCAGCAGTGACTCGGCGGGGGGCAACGCCGAGCAGTACTTC. Translation gives CASSDSAGGNAEQYF.

CDR3 amino acids: CASSRDTRQETQYF. The CDR3 nucleotides read TGTGCCAGCTCACGGGACACCCGCCAAGAGACCCAGTACTTC. The V gene is TRBV18, the J gene TRBJ2-5; D may be TRBD1 (6 bases). The CDR3 has 14 residues. V was shortened by 4 bases and J by 1 base, with 10 bases between the two germline ends. Germline V gene lookup returns CDR1 KGHSH and CDR2 LQKENI.

This clone appeared once. The gene calls are TRBV7-8 and TRBJ2-3; perhaps TRBD2 as D (6 bases). There are 13 residues in the CDR3. The ends were cut back, 1 base at V and 4 bases at J, with 6 bases in the middle. Germline CDR1 reads SGHVS; CDR2 reads FQNEAQ. The CDR3 DNA sequence: TGTGCCAGCAGCTTAGTAGCGGCAGATACGCAGTATTTT. Translation: CASSLVAADTQYF.

The chain couples TRBV7-8 to TRBJ2-2, with no clear D. The CDR3 length is 18 residues. CDR1 is SGHVS and CDR2 is FQNEAQ in the germline V gene. Trimming pared 5 bases from V and 3 bases from J, leaving 22 bases between. The CDR3 loop reads CASSPPWYGRVDTGELFF. The DNA for the CDR3 is TGTGCCAGCAGCCCGCCGTGGTATGGTCGAGTGGACACCGGGGAGCTGTTTTTT.

This clone was detected only once. V usage is TRBV5-1 and J usage is TRBJ2-1; 8 bases map to TRBD2. J was trimmed by 8 bases and V by 4 bases; bases with no gene match: 5. There are 13 residues in the CDR3. Germline V gene sequence: CDR1 SGHRS, CDR2 YFSETQ. The CDR3 DNA reads as TGCGCCAGCAGCATAGCGGGATGGGATGAGCAGTTCTTC. Residues: CASSIAGWDEQFF.